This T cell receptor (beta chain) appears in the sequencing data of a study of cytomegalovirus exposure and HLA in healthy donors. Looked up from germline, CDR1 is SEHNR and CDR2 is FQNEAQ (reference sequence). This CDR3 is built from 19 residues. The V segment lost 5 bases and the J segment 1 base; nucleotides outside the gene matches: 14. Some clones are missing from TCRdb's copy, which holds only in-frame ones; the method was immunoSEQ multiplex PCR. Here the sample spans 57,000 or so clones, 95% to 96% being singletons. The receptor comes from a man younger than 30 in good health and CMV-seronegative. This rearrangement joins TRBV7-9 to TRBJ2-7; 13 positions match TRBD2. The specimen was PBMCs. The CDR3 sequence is CASSPPGLAGVSRSYEQYF. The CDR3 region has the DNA TGTGCCAGCAGCCCACCCGGACTAGCGGGAGTTAGCAGGTCCTACGAGCAGTACTTC.